The 26 T cell receptor beta chains below were found in one sample sequenced in a study of T cell changes during pregnancy in multiple sclerosis. Clones were read by immunoSEQ multiplex PCR, and TCRdb kept only the in-frame ones, dropping some. The sample records about 57,000 clones, approximately 90% being singletons. The material sequenced was CD4+ T cells from peripheral blood mononuclear cells, taken in the third trimester of pregnancy. The receptors were sampled from a female donor with multiple sclerosis, enrolled in a pregnancy study.

This clone was counted between two and nine times. The same CDR3 can be traced to other DNA sequences in this sample. The genes are TRBV6-5 and TRBJ1-2; TRBD1 matches 11 bases. Unmatched junction bases numbered 4, after V lost 3 bases and J lost 4 bases. The CDR3 has 15 amino acids. Per germline, CDR1 MNHEY and CDR2 SVGAGI. The CDR3 protein is CASSYRGQGVYGYTF. CDR3 DNA sequence: TGTGCCAGCAGTTATCGGGGACAGGGGGTCTATGGCTACACCTTC.

This rearrangement joins TRBV6-5 to TRBJ2-5, with no clear D. The V end lost 2 bases, the J end lost 2 bases, and 9 bases lay between the germline ends. This CDR3 is 14 amino acids long. CDR1 MNHEY and CDR2 SVGAGI come from the germline V gene. The CDR3 nucleotides read TGTGCCAGCAGTTACCAAACAGCACAAGAGACCCAGTACTTC. This codes for CASSYQTAQETQYF.

This sequence joins TRBV6-4 and TRBJ2-3, with D possibly TRBD2 on 5 matching bases. Germline CDR1 MRHNA, CDR2 SNTAGT. Trimming left V 0 bases short and J 1 base short, with 8 bases between. This CDR3 spans 15 amino acids. The chain's CDR3 is CASSDSGLGTDTQYF. The DNA for the CDR3 is TGTGCCAGCAGTGACTCAGGACTGGGCACAGATACGCAGTATTTT.

The V gene is TRBV7-2, the J gene TRBJ1-1; TRBD1 agrees at 7 bases. Germline CDR1 SGHTA, CDR2 FQGNSA. The junction had 15 bases not matched to a gene; V was cut back by 1 base and J by 10 bases. CDR3 size: 16 residues. The CDR3 region has the DNA TGTGCCAGCAGCTTAGGGTCGTTTCGCCAGGGGGGTCGAGCTTTCTTT. Its protein product is CASSLGSFRQGGRAFF. The full variable domain, in which reference TRBV7-2 and TRBJ1-1 provide the parts outside the CDR3, is GAGVSQSPSNKVTEKGKDVELRCDPISGHTALYWYRQSLGQGLEFLIYFQGNSAPDKSGLPSDRFSAERTGGSVSTLTIQRTQQEDSAVYLCASSLGSFRQGGRAFFGQGTRLTVV.

The chain carries TRBV7-3 and TRBJ2-7; 7 bases map to TRBD1. J lost 1 base, V lost 5 bases, and 8 bases had no gene match. There are 15 residues in the CDR3. Germline-derived CDR1 and CDR2 are SGHTA and FQGTGA. This CDR3 reads CASSPQGQTSYEQYF. CDR3 nucleotides: TGTGCCAGCAGCCCACAGGGACAGACGTCCTACGAGCAGTACTTC.

The gene calls are TRBV18 and TRBJ2-4, with a possible D match to TRBD2 (6 bases). The length of the CDR3 is 16 residues. Trimming pared 0 bases from V and 6 bases from J, leaving 15 bases between. Germline CDR1 reads KGHSH; CDR2 reads LQKENI. CDR3 region: CASSPPRTTSGNIQYF. The DNA of the CDR3 is TGTGCCAGCTCACCACCGAGGACTACAAGCGGAAACATTCAGTACTTC. The variable domain in full, completed from reference TRBV18 and TRBJ2-4, reads NAGVMQNPRHLVRRRGQEARLRCSPMKGHSHVYWYRQLPEEGLKFMVYLQKENIIDESGMPKERFSAEFPKEGPSILRIQQVVRGDSAAYFCASSPPRTTSGNIQYFGAGTRLSVL.

This clone was observed a handful of times. CDR3 bases: TGTGCCAGCCACCACAGGGGAAGCAATCAGCCCCAGCATTTT. It codes for CASHHRGSNQPQHF. The chain links TRBV6-5 to TRBJ1-5; TRBD1 matches at 7 bases. From germline, CDR1 is MNHEY and CDR2 SVGAGI. Trimming removed 8 bases from V and 1 base from J; junction bases left unmatched: 5. The length of the CDR3 is 14 residues.

This rearrangement joins TRBV5-4 to TRBJ1-1; no reliable D call. Looked up from germline, CDR1 is SGHNT and CDR2 is YYREEE (reference sequence). The CDR3 runs 14 residues. The V and J ends lost 5 bases and 5 bases respectively, with 16 bases between them. CDR3 region: CASRVTEVGTEAFF. The CDR3, as DNA: TGTGCCAGCAGGGTAACCGAGGTTGGGACTGAAGCTTTCTTT.

The rearrangement links TRBV6-4 to TRBJ2-1, with 12 bases matching TRBD2. The CDR3 spans 15 residues. From germline, CDR1 is MRHNA and CDR2 SNTAGT. The V segment lost 6 bases and the J segment 8 bases; nucleotides outside the gene matches: 8. In DNA form, the CDR3 reads TGTGCCAGCAGGGAACTAGCGGGAGGTCTCCATGAGCAGTTCTTC. Encoded protein: CASRELAGGLHEQFF.

This clone has a single count. This chain links TRBV13 with TRBJ1-2, with no clear D. With 0 bases removed from V and 5 bases from J, the gap between germline ends came to 4 bases. Germline loops: CDR1 PRHDT, CDR2 FYEKMQ (reference sequence). This CDR3 contains 12 residues. CDR3 loop: CASSLGPYGYTF. In DNA form, the CDR3 reads TGTGCCAGCAGCTTAGGCCCGTATGGCTACACCTTC. The full variable domain, rest sourced from reference TRBV13 and TRBJ1-2, is AAGVIQSPRHLIKEKRETATLKCYPIPRHDTVYWYQQGPGQDPQFLISFYEKMQSDKGSIPDRFSAQQFSDYHSELNMSSLELGDSALYFCASSLGPYGYTFGSGTRLTVV.

J is TRBJ2-7 and V is TRBV19; 10 nucleotides agree with TRBD2. CDR1 and CDR2 from the germline V gene are LNHDA and SQIVND (reference sequence). CDR3 length: 14 amino acids. J lost 3 bases, V lost 8 bases, and 7 bases had no gene match. CDR3 amino acids: CASGEREGDYEQYF. Here the CDR3 DNA reads TGTGCCAGTGGGGAGCGGGAGGGGGACTACGAGCAGTACTTC.

The V call is TRBV5-1, the J call TRBJ1-4, with 10 bases lining up with TRBD1. Germline V gene data show CDR1 as SGHRS and CDR2 as YFSETQ. Unmatched junction bases numbered 9, after V lost 6 bases and J lost 7 bases. CDR3 length: 15 residues. DNA for the CDR3: TGCGCCAGCAACTATGGACAGGGGGGTACTGAAAAACTGTTTTTT. This encodes CASNYGQGGTEKLFF. The full variable domain, its missing parts supplied by reference TRBV5-1 and TRBJ1-4, is KAGVTQTPRYLIKTRGQQVTLSCSPISGHRSVSWYQQTPGQGLQFLFEYFSETQRNKGNFPGRFSGRQFSNSRSEMNVSTLELGDSALYLCASNYGQGGTEKLFFGSGTQLSVL.

The chain uses TRBV11-2 and TRBJ1-2; weak D call: TRBD1 (5 bases). The CDR3 runs 15 residues. CDR1 and CDR2 from the germline V gene are SGHAT and FQNNGV. V lost 1 base to trimming and J lost 4 bases, with 13 bases between them. CDR3 loop: CASSLVQASSYGYTF. CDR3 bases: TGTGCCAGCAGCTTAGTACAGGCGTCAAGCTATGGCTACACCTTC.

The gene calls are TRBV10-3 and TRBJ2-2; D gene uncertain. The CDR3 loop spans 14 amino acids. V lost 4 bases and J lost 0, with 6 bases in between. From germline, CDR1 is ENHRY and CDR2 SYGVKD. The CDR3 DNA follows: TGTGCCATCAGTGTGGCAGCGAACACCGGGGAGCTGTTTTTT. This gives the protein CAISVAANTGELFF.

The chain links TRBV19 to TRBJ2-3; D ambiguous. CDR1 is LNHDA and CDR2 is SQIVND in the germline V gene (reference sequence). This CDR3 has 13 amino acids. The V end was cut by 6 bases, the J end by 0 bases, with 7 bases between. The CDR3 spells CASRMASTDTQYF. CDR3 coding DNA: TGTGCCAGTAGAATGGCTAGCACAGATACGCAGTATTTT.

The chain has TRBV18 and TRBJ2-3; TRBD1 aligns across 7 bases. This CDR3 spans 16 amino acids. The ends lost 1 base at V and 1 base at J; junction bases unmatched: 5. Germline CDR1 reads KGHSH; CDR2 reads LQKENI. CDR3 residues: CASSPLVGQGTDTQYF. DNA of the CDR3: TGTGCCAGCTCACCACTCGTTGGACAGGGCACAGATACGCAGTATTTT. Full variable domain (outside the CDR3, taken from reference TRBV18 and TRBJ2-3): NAGVMQNPRHLVRRRGQEARLRCSPMKGHSHVYWYRQLPEEGLKFMVYLQKENIIDESGMPKERFSAEFPKEGPSILRIQQVVRGDSAAYFCASSPLVGQGTDTQYFGPGTRLTVL.

The chain employs TRBV10-2 and TRBJ1-2, with 8 bases fitting TRBD1. The CDR3 spans 12 residues. Germline values: CDR1 WSHSY, CDR2 SAAADI. V dropped 2 bases and J dropped 11; count of bases not matched to a gene: 4. DNA for the CDR3: TGCGCCAGCAGTGAGCAGGGGGCGCAGTACACCTTC. Protein product: CASSEQGAQYTF.

In its sample, this clone was seen once. The chain couples TRBV27 to TRBJ2-3, with TRBD2 matching over 8 bases. V dropped 6 bases and J dropped 4; count of bases not matched to a gene: 9. Germline V CDR1 and CDR2: MNHEY, SMNVEV (reference sequence). The CDR3 runs to 15 residues. The CDR3 DNA sequence: TGTGCCAGCAGAAAAGCGGGAGTAGGGCCAGATACGCAGTATTTT. This gives the protein CASRKAGVGPDTQYF.

This clone came up once. The chain is built from TRBV19 and TRBJ1-2; D remains ambiguous. This CDR3 is built from 14 residues. Per germline, CDR1 LNHDA and CDR2 SQIVND (reference sequence). Trimming took 2 bases from V and 3 from J, leaving 10 bases between them. The CDR3 loop reads CASSITGRDYGYTF. The CDR3 DNA is TGTGCCAGTAGTATAACGGGGAGGGACTATGGCTACACCTTC.

The J gene is TRBJ2-2, the V gene TRBV9; 12 bases fit TRBD2. Germline CDR1 and CDR2: SGDLS and YYNGEE. V trimming: 0 bases; J trimming: 3 bases; junction bases outside the gene matches: 3. This CDR3 spans 17 amino acids. CDR3 sequence reads: CASSVAPSGRDTGELFF. CDR3 nucleotides: TGTGCCAGCAGCGTAGCTCCTAGCGGGAGGGACACCGGGGAGCTGTTTTTT.

The rearrangement joins TRBV9 to TRBJ1-2, with D perhaps TRBD1 (6 bases). With 3 bases removed from V and 11 bases from J, the gap between germline ends came to 17 bases. This CDR3 comprises 13 residues. In germline, CDR1 is SGDLS, CDR2 YYNGEE. CDR3 bases: TGTGCCAGCAGCGGAACAGGGTTTAACGGGTACACCTTC. Amino acid sequence: CASSGTGFNGYTF.

This chain uses TRBV5-8 with TRBJ2-1; 15 nucleotides match TRBD2. The V gene's germline CDR1 is SGHTS and CDR2 YDEGEE. V lost 6 bases, J lost 8 bases, and 9 bases stayed unmatched. The CDR3 is 16 amino acids. In nucleotides, the CDR3 is TGTGCCAGCAACCTAGGACTAGCGGGAGGGCCCCATGAGCAGTTCTTC. This encodes CASNLGLAGGPHEQFF.

This clone was seen only once. V gene TRBV6-1 combines with J gene TRBJ1-4; D call uncertain. Per the germline V gene, CDR1 is MNHNS and CDR2 is SASEGT. V lost 6 bases and J lost 8, with 10 bases in between. The CDR3 length is 12 residues. CDR3 sequence reads: CASRPDSEKLFF. The CDR3 nucleotides are TGTGCCAGCAGACCAGACTCCGAAAAACTGTTTTTT.

The genes are TRBV11-3 and TRBJ2-1; 7 bases map to TRBD2. The ends lost 0 bases at V and 5 bases at J; junction bases unmatched: 4. CDR3 length equals 15 residues. Per germline, CDR1 SGHNT and CDR2 YENEEA. The CDR3 loop reads CASSLDRGEDNEQFF. The DNA of the CDR3 is TGTGCCAGCAGCTTAGATCGGGGGGAGGACAATGAGCAGTTCTTC.

The chain links TRBV20-1 to TRBJ2-5; no clear D gene. Per germline, CDR1 DFQATT and CDR2 SNEGSKA (reference sequence). This CDR3 spans 11 amino acids. V was clipped by 5 bases and J by 0 bases, with 4 bases between them. The CDR3 bases are TGCAGTGCTGAGTACCAAGAGACCCAGTACTTC. Encoded protein: CSAEYQETQYF.

This chain uses TRBV7-9 with TRBJ1-2; 8 bases map to TRBD1. Looked up from germline, CDR1 is SEHNR and CDR2 is FQNEAQ (reference sequence). The trim removed 3 bases at V and 4 bases at J, leaving 7 bases unmatched. The CDR3 spans 15 residues. CDR3 in DNA: TGTGCCAGCAGCTTCGGACAGGGCAACCGCTATGGCTACACCTTC. This translates into CASSFGQGNRYGYTF.